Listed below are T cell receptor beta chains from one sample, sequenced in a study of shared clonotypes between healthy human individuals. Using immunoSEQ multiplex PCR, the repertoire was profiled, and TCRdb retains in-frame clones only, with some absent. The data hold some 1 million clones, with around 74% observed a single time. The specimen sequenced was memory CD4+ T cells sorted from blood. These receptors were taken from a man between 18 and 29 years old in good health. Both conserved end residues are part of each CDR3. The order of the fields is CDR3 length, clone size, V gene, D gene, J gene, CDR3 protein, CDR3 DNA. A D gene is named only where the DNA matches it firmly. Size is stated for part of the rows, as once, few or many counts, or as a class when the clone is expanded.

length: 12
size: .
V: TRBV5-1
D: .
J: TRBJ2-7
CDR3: CASSLKGYEQYF
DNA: TGCGCCAGCAGCTTGAAGGGCTACGAGCAGTACTTC

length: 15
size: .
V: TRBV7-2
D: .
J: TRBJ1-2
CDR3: CASSQTRGSNYGYTF
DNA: TGTGCCAGCAGCCAAACCAGGGGATCAAACTATGGCTACACCTTC

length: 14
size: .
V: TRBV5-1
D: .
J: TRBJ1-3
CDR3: CASSLQGSGNTIYF
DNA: TGCGCCAGCAGCTTGCAAGGAAGTGGAAACACCATATATTTT

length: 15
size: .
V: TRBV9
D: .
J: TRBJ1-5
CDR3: CASSVARGCNQPQHF
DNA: TGTGCCAGCAGCGTAGCAAGAGGCTGCAATCAGCCCCAGCATTTT

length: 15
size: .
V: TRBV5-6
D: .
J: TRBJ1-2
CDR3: CASSLASGANYGYTF
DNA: TGTGCCAGCAGCTTGGCCTCAGGGGCTAACTATGGCTACACCTTC

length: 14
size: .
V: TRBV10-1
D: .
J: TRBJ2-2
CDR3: CASSPETNTGELFF
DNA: TGCGCCAGCAGCCCCGAGACCAACACCGGGGAGCTGTTTTTT

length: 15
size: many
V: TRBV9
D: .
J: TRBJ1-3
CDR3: CASSLHSVSGNTIYF
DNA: TGTGCCAGCAGCCTTCACAGCGTCTCTGGAAACACCATATATTTT

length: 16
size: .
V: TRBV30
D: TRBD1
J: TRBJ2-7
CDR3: CAWSASGGTGGYEQYF
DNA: TGTGCCTGGAGTGCCTCAGGAGGGACAGGGGGCTACGAGCAGTACTTC

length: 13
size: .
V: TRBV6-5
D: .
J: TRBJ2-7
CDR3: CASSYRPSYEQYF
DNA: TGTGCCAGCAGTTACCGTCCGAGCTACGAGCAGTACTTC

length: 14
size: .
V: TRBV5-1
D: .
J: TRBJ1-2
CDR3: CASSSVGGPRGYTF
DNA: TGCGCCAGCAGCTCGGTAGGGGGGCCGCGAGGCTACACCTTC

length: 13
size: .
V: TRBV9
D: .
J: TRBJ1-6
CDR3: CASSVGAETPLHF
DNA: TGTGCCAGCAGCGTAGGGGCAGAGACACCCCTCCACTTT

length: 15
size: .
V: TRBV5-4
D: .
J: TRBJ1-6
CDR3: CASSLVREIISPLHF
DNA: TGTGCCAGCAGCTTGGTTAGGGAGATTATATCACCCCTCCACTTT

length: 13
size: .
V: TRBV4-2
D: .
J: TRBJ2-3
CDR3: CASSRLDTDTQYF
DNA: TGTGCCAGCAGCCGACTCGACACAGATACGCAGTATTTT

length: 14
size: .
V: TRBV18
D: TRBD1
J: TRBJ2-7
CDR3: CASSRDRNEDEQYF
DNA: TGTGCCAGCTCACGGGACAGGAACGAGGACGAGCAGTACTTC

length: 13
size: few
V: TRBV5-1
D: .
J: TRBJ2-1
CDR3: CASSPETLNEQFF
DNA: TGCGCCAGCAGCCCGGAAACTCTCAATGAGCAGTTCTTC

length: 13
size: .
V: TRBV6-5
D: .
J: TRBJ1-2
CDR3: CASSYSIQAGYTF
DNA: TGTGCCAGCAGTTACTCGATACAGGCCGGCTACACCTTC

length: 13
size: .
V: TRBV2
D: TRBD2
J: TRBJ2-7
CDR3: CASSEFGPPGRHF
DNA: TGTGCCAGCAGTGAATTCGGCCCCCCCGGGAGGCATTTC

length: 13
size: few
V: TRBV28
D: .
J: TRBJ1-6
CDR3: CASSLWSNSPLHF
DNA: TGTGCCAGCAGTTTATGGAGTAATTCACCCCTCCACTTT

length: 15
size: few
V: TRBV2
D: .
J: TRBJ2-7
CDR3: CASSERGAVRTEQYF
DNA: TGTGCCAGCAGTGAAAGGGGGGCGGTCAGGACCGAGCAGTACTTC

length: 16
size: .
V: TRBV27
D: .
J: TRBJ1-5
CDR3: CASKPWGGGSNQPQHF
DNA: TGTGCCAGCAAGCCGTGGGGGGGAGGCAGCAATCAGCCCCAGCATTTT

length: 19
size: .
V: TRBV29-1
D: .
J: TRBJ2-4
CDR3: CSVEGPIGRNRLAKNIQYF
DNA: TGCAGCGTTGAAGGACCCATAGGACGTAACCGACTAGCCAAAAACATTCAGTACTTC

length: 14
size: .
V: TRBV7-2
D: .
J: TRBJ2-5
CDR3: CASSLYWDVETQYF
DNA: TGTGCCAGCAGCTTATACTGGGACGTAGAGACCCAGTACTTC

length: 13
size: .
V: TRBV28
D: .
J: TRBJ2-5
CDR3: CASSLGPMPEQYF
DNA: TGTGCCAGCAGCTTAGGACCGATGCCTGAGCAGTACTTC

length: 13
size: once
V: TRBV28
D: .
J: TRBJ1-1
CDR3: CASSFGRGAEAFF
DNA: TGTGCCAGCAGTTTCGGAAGGGGGGCTGAAGCTTTCTTT

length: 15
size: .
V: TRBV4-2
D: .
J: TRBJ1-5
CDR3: CASSQELQGYQPQHF
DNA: TGTGCCAGCAGCCAAGAGTTGCAAGGATATCAGCCCCAGCATTTT

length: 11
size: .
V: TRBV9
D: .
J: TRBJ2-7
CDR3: CASSLTYEQYF
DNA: TGTGCCAGCAGCCTGACCTACGAGCAGTACTTC

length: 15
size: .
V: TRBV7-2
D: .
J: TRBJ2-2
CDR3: CASSLGQSGTGELFF
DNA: TGTGCCAGCAGCTTAGGGCAGAGTGGGACCGGGGAGCTGTTTTTT

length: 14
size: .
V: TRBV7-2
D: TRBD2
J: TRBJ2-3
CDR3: CASRASGGVDTQYF
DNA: TGTGCCAGCAGGGCTAGCGGGGGGGTGGATACGCAGTATTTT

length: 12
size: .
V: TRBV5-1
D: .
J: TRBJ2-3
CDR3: CASSLATDTQYF
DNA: TGCGCCAGCAGCTTGGCGACAGATACGCAGTATTTT

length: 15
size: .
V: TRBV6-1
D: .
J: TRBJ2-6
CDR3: CATSFGGSGANVLTF
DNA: TGTGCCACCTCCTTTGGGGGTTCTGGGGCCAACGTCCTGACTTTC

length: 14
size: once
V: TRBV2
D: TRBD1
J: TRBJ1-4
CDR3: CASSRQGINEKLFF
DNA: TGTGCCAGCAGTAGACAGGGCATCAATGAAAAACTGTTTTTT